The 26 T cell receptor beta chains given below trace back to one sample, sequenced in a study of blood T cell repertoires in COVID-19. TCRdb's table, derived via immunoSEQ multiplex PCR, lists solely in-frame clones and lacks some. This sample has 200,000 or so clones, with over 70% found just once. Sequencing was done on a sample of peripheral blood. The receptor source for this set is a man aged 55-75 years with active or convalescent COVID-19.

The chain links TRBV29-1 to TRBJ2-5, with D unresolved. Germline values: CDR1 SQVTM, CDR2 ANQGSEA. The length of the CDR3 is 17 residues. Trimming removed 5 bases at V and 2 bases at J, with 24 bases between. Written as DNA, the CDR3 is TGCAGCGTTTACGACCGCGACCCCCAACTATTACAAGAGACCCAGTACTTC. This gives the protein CSVYDRDPQLLQETQYF.

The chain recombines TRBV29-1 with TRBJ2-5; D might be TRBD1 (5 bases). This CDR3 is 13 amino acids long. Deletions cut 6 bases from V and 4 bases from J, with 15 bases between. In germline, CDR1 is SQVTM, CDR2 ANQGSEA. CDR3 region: CSVRASQGETQYF. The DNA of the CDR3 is TGCAGCGTCAGAGCTTCTCAGGGAGAGACCCAGTACTTC.

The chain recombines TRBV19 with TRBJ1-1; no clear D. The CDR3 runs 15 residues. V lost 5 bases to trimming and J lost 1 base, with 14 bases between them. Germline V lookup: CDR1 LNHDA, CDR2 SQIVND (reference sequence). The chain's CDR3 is CASSSDRSGNTEAFF. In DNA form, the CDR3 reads TGTGCCAGTAGTTCAGACCGAAGCGGGAACACTGAAGCTTTCTTT.

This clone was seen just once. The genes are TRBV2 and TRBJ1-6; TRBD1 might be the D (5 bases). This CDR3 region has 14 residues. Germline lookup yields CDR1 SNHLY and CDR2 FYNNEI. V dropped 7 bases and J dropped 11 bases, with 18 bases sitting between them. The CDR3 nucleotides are TGTGCCAGCACGGAGCGAAGGGGCGGTGCACCCCTCCACTTT. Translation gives CASTERRGGAPLHF.

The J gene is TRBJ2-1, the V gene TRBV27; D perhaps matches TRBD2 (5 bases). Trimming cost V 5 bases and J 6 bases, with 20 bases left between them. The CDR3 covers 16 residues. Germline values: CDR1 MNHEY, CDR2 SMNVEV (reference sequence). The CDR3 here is CASSPISSGLGNEQFF. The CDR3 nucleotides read TGTGCCAGCAGTCCCATTTCGTCGGGGTTGGGCAATGAGCAGTTCTTC.

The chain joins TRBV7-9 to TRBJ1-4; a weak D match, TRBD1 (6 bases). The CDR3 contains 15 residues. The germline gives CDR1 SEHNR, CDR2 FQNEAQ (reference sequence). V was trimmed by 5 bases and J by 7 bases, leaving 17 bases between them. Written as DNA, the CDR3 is TGTGCCAGCAGCCTTCCCAGGGGCGAGAGTGAAAAACTGTTTTTT. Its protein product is CASSLPRGESEKLFF.

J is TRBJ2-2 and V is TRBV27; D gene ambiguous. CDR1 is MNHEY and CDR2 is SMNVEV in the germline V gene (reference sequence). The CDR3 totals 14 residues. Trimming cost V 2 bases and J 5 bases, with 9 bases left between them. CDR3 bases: TGTGCCAGCAGTTTACGCGTTCGAACCGGGGAGCTGTTTTTT. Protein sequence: CASSLRVRTGELFF.

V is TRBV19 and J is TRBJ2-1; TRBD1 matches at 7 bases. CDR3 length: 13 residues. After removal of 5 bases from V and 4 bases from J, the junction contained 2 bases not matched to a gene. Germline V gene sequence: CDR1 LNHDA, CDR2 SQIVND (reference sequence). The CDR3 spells CASSGQDYNEQFF. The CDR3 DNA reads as TGTGCCAGTAGTGGACAGGATTACAATGAGCAGTTCTTC.

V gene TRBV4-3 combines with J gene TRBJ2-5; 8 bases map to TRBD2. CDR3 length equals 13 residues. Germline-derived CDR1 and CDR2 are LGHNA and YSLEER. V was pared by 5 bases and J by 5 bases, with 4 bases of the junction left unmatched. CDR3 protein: CASSNSGTETQYF. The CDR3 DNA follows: TGCGCCAGCAGCAATAGCGGGACTGAGACCCAGTACTTC.

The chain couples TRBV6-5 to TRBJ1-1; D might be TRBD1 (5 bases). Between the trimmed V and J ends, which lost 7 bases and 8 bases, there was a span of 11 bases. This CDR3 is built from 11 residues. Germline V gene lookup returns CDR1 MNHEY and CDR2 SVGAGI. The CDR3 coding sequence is TGTGCCAGCACCAAGGGGTCGGAAGCTTTCTTT. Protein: CASTKGSEAFF.

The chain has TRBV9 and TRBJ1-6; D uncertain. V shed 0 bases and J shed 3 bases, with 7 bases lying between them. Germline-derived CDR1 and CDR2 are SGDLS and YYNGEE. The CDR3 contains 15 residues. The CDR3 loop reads CASSVDPGYNSPLHF. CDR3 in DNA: TGTGCCAGCAGCGTAGATCCAGGCTATAATTCACCCCTCCACTTT.

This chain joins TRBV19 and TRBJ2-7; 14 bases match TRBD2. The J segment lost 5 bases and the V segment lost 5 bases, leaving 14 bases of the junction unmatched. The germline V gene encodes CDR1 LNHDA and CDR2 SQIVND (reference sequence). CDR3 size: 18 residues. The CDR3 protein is CASSPTSGRALFVDEQYF. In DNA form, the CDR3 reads TGTGCCAGTAGTCCGACTAGCGGGAGGGCCCTTTTTGTCGACGAGCAGTACTTC.

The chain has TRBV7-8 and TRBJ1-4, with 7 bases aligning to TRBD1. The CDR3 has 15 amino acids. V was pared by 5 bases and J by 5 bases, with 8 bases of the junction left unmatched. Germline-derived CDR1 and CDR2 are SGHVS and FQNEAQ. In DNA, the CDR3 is TGTGCCAGCAGCCTCCGGGACAGCGAGAATGAAAAACTGTTTTTT. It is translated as CASSLRDSENEKLFF.

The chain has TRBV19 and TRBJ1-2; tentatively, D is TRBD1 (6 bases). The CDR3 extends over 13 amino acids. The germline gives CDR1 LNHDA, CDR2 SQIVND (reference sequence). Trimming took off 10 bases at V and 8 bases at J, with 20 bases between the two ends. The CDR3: CATTTSSGDGYTF. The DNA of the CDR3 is TGTGCCACCACGACCAGTTCAGGGGACGGCTACACCTTC.

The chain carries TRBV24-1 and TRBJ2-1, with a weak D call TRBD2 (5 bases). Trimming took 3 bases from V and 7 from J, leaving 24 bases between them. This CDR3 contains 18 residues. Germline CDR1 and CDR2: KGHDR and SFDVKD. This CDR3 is CATSDPASSVMPGNEQFF. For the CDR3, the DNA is TGTGCCACCAGTGATCCAGCCTCCTCCGTAATGCCGGGGAATGAGCAGTTCTTC.

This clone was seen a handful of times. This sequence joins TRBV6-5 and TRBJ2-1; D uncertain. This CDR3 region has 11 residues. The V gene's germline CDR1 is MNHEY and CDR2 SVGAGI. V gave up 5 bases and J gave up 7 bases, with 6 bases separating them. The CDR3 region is CASSRRNEQFF. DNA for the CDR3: TGTGCCAGCAGTCGTCGGAATGAGCAGTTCTTC.

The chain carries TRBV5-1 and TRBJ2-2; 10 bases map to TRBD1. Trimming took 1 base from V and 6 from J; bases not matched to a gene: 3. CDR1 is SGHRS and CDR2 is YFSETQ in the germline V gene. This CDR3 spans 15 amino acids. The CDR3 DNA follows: TGCGCCAGCAGCTTGCAGACAGGGGGCTCCGGGGAGCTGTTTTTT. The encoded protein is CASSLQTGGSGELFF.

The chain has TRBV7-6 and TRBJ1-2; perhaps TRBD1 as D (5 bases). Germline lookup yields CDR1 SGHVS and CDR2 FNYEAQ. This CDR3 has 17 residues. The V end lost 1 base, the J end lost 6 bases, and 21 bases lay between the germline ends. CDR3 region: CASSLGWRVGTQHGYTF. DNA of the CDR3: TGTGCCAGCAGCTTAGGATGGAGGGTGGGGACTCAGCATGGCTACACCTTC.

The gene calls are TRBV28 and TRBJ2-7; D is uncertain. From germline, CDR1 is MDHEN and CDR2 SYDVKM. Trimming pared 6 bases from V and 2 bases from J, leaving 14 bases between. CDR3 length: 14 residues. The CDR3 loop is CASSRGPQTYEQYF. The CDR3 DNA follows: TGTGCCAGCAGCCGAGGCCCGCAGACCTACGAGCAGTACTTC.

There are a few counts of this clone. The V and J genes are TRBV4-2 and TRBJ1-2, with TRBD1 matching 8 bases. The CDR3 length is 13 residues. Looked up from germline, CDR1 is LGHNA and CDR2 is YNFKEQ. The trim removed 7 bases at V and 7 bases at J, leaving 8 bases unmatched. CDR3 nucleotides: TGTGCCAGCACCCAGCAGGGGGCGGGTGGCTACACCTTC. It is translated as CASTQQGAGGYTF.

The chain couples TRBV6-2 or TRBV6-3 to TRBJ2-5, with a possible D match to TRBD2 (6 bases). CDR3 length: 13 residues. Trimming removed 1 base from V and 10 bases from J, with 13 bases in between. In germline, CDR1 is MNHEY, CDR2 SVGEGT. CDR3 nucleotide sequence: TGTGCCAGCAGTTACTTGGGACTCACGAACCAGTACTTC. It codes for CASSYLGLTNQYF.

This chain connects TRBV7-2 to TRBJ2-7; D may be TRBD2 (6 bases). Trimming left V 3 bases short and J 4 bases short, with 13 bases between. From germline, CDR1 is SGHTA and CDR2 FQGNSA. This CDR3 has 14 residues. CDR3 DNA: TGTGCCAGCAGCTTTTTCGGGAGAGGATACGAGCAGTACTTC. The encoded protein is CASSFFGRGYEQYF.

The CDR3 DNA sequence: TGTGCCAGCAGTTACTTAGGACAGTCGAACACTGAAGCTTTCTTT. Residues: CASSYLGQSNTEAFF. This chain links TRBV6-2 or TRBV6-3 with TRBJ1-1; a weak D match, TRBD1 (6 bases). The CDR3 consists of 15 residues. Germline lookup yields CDR1 MNHEY and CDR2 SVGEGT. Trimming stripped 1 base from V and 1 base from J, with 10 bases between.

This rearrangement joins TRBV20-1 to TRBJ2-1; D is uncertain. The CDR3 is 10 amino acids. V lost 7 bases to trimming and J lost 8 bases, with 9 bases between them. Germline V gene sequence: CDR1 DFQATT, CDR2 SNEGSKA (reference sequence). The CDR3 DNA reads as TGCAGTGTCGTACCGGATGAGCAGTTCTTC. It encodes CSVVPDEQFF.

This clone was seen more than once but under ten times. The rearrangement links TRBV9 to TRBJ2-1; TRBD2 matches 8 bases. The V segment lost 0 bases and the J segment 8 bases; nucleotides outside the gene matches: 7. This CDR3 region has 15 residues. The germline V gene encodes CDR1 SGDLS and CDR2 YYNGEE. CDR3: CASSVVGSGKDEQFF. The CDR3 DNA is TGTGCCAGCAGCGTAGTTGGTAGCGGGAAGGATGAGCAGTTCTTC.

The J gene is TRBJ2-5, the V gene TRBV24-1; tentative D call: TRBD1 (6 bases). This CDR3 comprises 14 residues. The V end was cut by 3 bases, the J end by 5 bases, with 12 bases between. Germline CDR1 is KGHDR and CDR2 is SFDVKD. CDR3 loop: CATSDHDRYETQYF. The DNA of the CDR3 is TGTGCCACCAGTGATCACGACAGGTACGAGACCCAGTACTTC.